One sample yielded the 21 T cell receptor beta chains listed below, sequenced in a study of blood T cell repertoires in COVID-19. Assay used: immunoSEQ multiplex PCR; TCRdb lists only in-frame clones, some missing. In the table there are more than 350,000 clones, about 83% of which are singletons. Sequenced sample: PBMCs or T cells enriched from blood (not recorded which). These receptors came from a woman aged 45-65 years who had recovered from COVID-19.

The sample holds one count of this clone. The chain has TRBV11-2 and TRBJ2-2, with TRBD1 matching over 7 bases. The CDR3 is made up of 14 amino acids. The germline V gene has CDR1 SGHAT and CDR2 FQNNGV. V gave up 3 bases and J gave up 6 bases; unmatched junction bases: 4. CDR3 sequence reads: CASSFDRAPGELFF. In DNA, the CDR3 is TGTGCCAGCAGCTTCGACAGGGCACCCGGGGAGCTGTTTTTT.

The chain joins TRBV30 to TRBJ2-1, with 8 bases aligning to TRBD1. The length of the CDR3 is 14 residues. The trim removed 2 bases at V and 4 bases at J, leaving 4 bases unmatched. Germline V lookup: CDR1 GTSNPN, CDR2 SVGIG (reference sequence). The CDR3 coding sequence is TGTGCCTGGAGTTCAGGGGGCGAGTACAATGAGCAGTTCTTC. This sequence encodes CAWSSGGEYNEQFF.

The chain links TRBV30 to TRBJ1-2, with 12 bases lining up with TRBD1. Per germline, CDR1 GTSNPN and CDR2 SVGIG (reference sequence). The CDR3 runs to 13 residues. The junction had 4 bases not matched to a gene; V was cut back by 3 bases and J by 8 bases. This CDR3 is CAWRGQGARGYTF. CDR3 sequence (DNA): TGTGCCTGGAGGGGACAGGGGGCGAGGGGCTACACCTTC.

This clone occurred once. This sequence joins TRBV28 and TRBJ2-7; 10 bases align to TRBD2. CDR3 length: 16 residues. Germline V CDR1 and CDR2: MDHEN, SYDVKM. V gave up 4 bases and J gave up 3 bases; unmatched junction bases: 9. Written as DNA, the CDR3 is TGTGCCAGCAGTTACCCTGCACTAGCGGGGAACTACGAGCAGTACTTC. This gives the protein CASSYPALAGNYEQYF.

The J gene is TRBJ2-7, the V gene TRBV7-2, with D possibly matching TRBD1 (7 bases). Trimming removed 5 bases at V and 0 bases at J, with 14 bases between. This CDR3 is built from 15 residues. In germline, CDR1 is SGHTA, CDR2 FQGNSA. The CDR3 DNA reads TGTGCCAGCAGCCGCGGGACAGCAGACTCCTACGAGCAGTACTTC. This codes for CASSRGTADSYEQYF. Filled out from reference TRBV7-2 and TRBJ2-7, the complete variable domain reads GAGVSQSPSNKVTEKGKDVELRCDPISGHTALYWYRQSLGQGLEFLIYFQGNSAPDKSGLPSDRFSAERTGGSVSTLTIQRTQQEDSAVYLCASSRGTADSYEQYFGPGTRLTVT.

This clone was picked up a small number of times. Other DNA sequences within the sample encode an identical CDR3. This chain uses TRBV2 with TRBJ1-1, with D unresolved. V was clipped by 3 bases and J by 0 bases, with 8 bases between them. The CDR3 contains 14 residues. Germline-derived CDR1 and CDR2 are SNHLY and FYNNEI. The CDR3 loop is CASSERRMNTEAFF. The CDR3 nucleotides read TGTGCCAGCAGTGAGCGCAGGATGAACACTGAAGCTTTCTTT.

The chain recombines TRBV27 with TRBJ1-1, with D unresolved. V was trimmed by 5 bases and J by 4 bases, leaving 14 bases between them. The length of the CDR3 is 14 residues. Looked up from germline, CDR1 is MNHEY and CDR2 is SMNVEV (reference sequence). The CDR3 here is CASSPSGSSTEAFF. CDR3 in DNA: TGTGCCAGCAGTCCTTCCGGGTCCTCCACTGAAGCTTTCTTT.

This chain links TRBV2 with TRBJ1-4; TRBD1 aligns across 7 bases. The CDR3 runs 15 residues. Looked up from germline, CDR1 is SNHLY and CDR2 is FYNNEI. V shed 6 bases and J 2 bases; nucleotides not matched to a gene: 6. Here the CDR3 DNA reads TGTGCCAGCAGAGACAGGGAGGCGACTAATGAAAAACTGTTTTTT. Protein product: CASRDREATNEKLFF.

This chain joins TRBV21-1 and TRBJ1-5. TRBV21-1 is marked as a pseudogene. This CDR3 spans 16 amino acids. This chain's CDR3 is CASSKAVSDSNQPQHF. CDR3 DNA sequence: TGTGCCAGCAGCAAAGCTGTCAGCGATAGCAATCAGCCCCAGCATTTT.

This chain uses TRBV27 with TRBJ2-7, with 8 bases identical to TRBD1. Germline V gene sequence: CDR1 MNHEY, CDR2 SMNVEV (reference sequence). V trimming: 6 bases; J trimming: 2 bases; junction bases outside the gene matches: 12. CDR3 length equals 16 residues. The CDR3 coding sequence is TGTGCCAGCAGCAGGGCTCTGGGACAGGTGACCTACGAGCAGTACTTC. Translated: CASSRALGQVTYEQYF.

In this sample, this clone turned up a few times. V gene TRBV9 combines with J gene TRBJ2-7; perhaps TRBD2 as D (6 bases). This CDR3 comprises 14 residues. CDR1 is SGDLS, CDR2 YYNGEE, per germline. Trimming removed 2 bases from V and 1 base from J, with 10 bases in between. The CDR3 loop reads CASSVGSMSYEQYF. In DNA, the CDR3 is TGTGCCAGCAGCGTCGGGAGTATGTCCTACGAGCAGTACTTC.

J is TRBJ1-6 and V is TRBV12-3 or TRBV12-4; maybe TRBD1 (6 bases). The CDR3 spans 12 residues. The ends were cut back, 6 bases at V and 10 bases at J, with 10 bases in the middle. This CDR3 is CASSKQGSPLHF. CDR3 in DNA: TGTGCCAGCAGCAAACAGGGATCACCCCTCCACTTT.

The V and J genes are TRBV19 and TRBJ1-4; D is undetermined. Trimming pared 1 base from V and 5 bases from J, leaving 8 bases between. This CDR3 comprises 14 residues. Germline lookup yields CDR1 LNHDA and CDR2 SQIVND (reference sequence). CDR3 DNA sequence: TGTGCCAGTAGTATAGGAGCCCCCAATGAAAAACTGTTTTTT. It translates to CASSIGAPNEKLFF.

This CDR3 is CASSQARTGAFYNEQFF. CDR3 nucleotide sequence: TGTGCCAGCAGCCAAGCCCGGACAGGGGCTTTCTACAATGAGCAGTTCTTC. The V call is TRBV3-1 (or the pseudogene TRBV3-2), the J call TRBJ2-1, with 9 bases identical to TRBD1. The CDR3 has 17 amino acids. The V segment lost 1 base and the J segment 3 bases; nucleotides outside the gene matches: 7. Germline V gives CDR1 LGHDT, CDR2 YNNKEL (reference sequence).

The chain employs TRBV18 and TRBJ2-1; 9 bases line up with TRBD1. Trimming took 8 bases from V and 6 from J; bases not matched to a gene: 5. The CDR3 spans 13 residues. Per the germline V gene, CDR1 is KGHSH and CDR2 is LQKENI. CDR3 region: CASLQGAGNEQFF. The CDR3 coding sequence is TGTGCCAGCCTACAGGGGGCGGGCAATGAGCAGTTCTTC.

The chain carries TRBV19 and TRBJ2-3; D is perhaps TRBD1 (5 bases). The CDR3 contains 18 residues. Trimming stripped 6 bases from V and 6 bases from J, with 28 bases between. Germline CDR1 reads LNHDA; CDR2 reads SQIVND (reference sequence). The CDR3 nucleotides are TGTGCCAGTAGAAACATCCGTAATCTGGTAGGGGTCGGGGATACGCAGTATTTT. It codes for CASRNIRNLVGVGDTQYF.

J is TRBJ2-7 and V is TRBV7-9, with D unclear. Trimming removed 5 bases from V and 6 bases from J, with 11 bases in between. Germline lookup yields CDR1 SEHNR and CDR2 FQNEAQ (reference sequence). The CDR3 consists of 12 residues. The CDR3 coding sequence is TGTGCCAGCAGCCTACAGAGTCGCGAGCAGTACTTC. Translating gives CASSLQSREQYF.

CDR3 loop: CASSQQGYEQYF. The DNA of the CDR3 is TGTGCCAGCAGCCAACAGGGTTACGAGCAGTACTTC. This sequence joins TRBV3-1 (or the pseudogene TRBV3-2) and TRBJ2-7, with D perhaps matching TRBD1 (5 bases). The CDR3 runs to 12 residues. V was pared by 2 bases and J by 4 bases, with 6 bases between. CDR1 and CDR2 (germline): LGHDT, YNNKEL (reference sequence).

The rearrangement links TRBV7-3 to TRBJ1-2; D is undetermined. CDR3 size: 15 residues. Trimming stripped 3 bases from V and 4 bases from J, with 15 bases between. Germline CDR1 SGHTA, CDR2 FQGTGA. DNA of the CDR3: TGTGCCAGCAGCTTTTTCATCTACCATATCTATGGCTACACCTTC. Encoded protein: CASSFFIYHIYGYTF.

The chain carries TRBV7-2 and TRBJ1-4, with a weak D call TRBD1 (6 bases). The CDR3 is 18 residues long. Looked up from germline, CDR1 is SGHTA and CDR2 is FQGNSA. Trimming stripped 4 bases from V and 3 bases from J, with 21 bases between. Written as DNA, the CDR3 is TGTGCCAGCAGCTCGCGGCGGCAGGGGCTTAGGCCTAATGAAAAACTGTTTTTT. Translated: CASSSRRQGLRPNEKLFF.

This clone was detected once. The chain combines TRBV18 with TRBJ2-3; a weak D match, TRBD1 (5 bases). V was trimmed by 2 bases and J by 5 bases, leaving 11 bases between them. The CDR3 loop spans 14 amino acids. The germline gives CDR1 KGHSH, CDR2 LQKENI. In nucleotides, the CDR3 is TGTGCCAGCTCACCATCTGTAAGGGGAGATACGCAGTATTTT. Translation gives CASSPSVRGDTQYF. The variable domain in full, with the rest retrieved from reference TRBV18 and TRBJ2-3, is NAGVMQNPRHLVRRRGQEARLRCSPMKGHSHVYWYRQLPEEGLKFMVYLQKENIIDESGMPKERFSAEFPKEGPSILRIQQVVRGDSAAYFCASSPSVRGDTQYFGPGTRLTVL.